A selection of T cell receptor beta chains follows, all from one sample in a study of tumor and adjacent non-tumor tissue in lung cancer. TCRdb processed the multiplex PCR reads anew with MiXCR; each CDR3 protein has one entry. The repertoire holds about 200,000 distinct CDR3 sequences, with about 71% as singletons. The sequenced sample was lung tumor tissue. These TCRs come from a man between 60 and 75 years old with non-small cell lung cancer. Each CDR3 is given with its conserved first and last residue. The order of the fields is CDR3 protein, CDR3 DNA, clone size, J gene, V gene, D gene. The D gene is left open where the match is weak. Not every row has a clone size; where given, it reads once, few, many or a size class.

cdr3_aa: CTSSLDRGQGYQPQHF
cdr3_nt: TGTACCAGCAGCTTAGACCGCGGACAGGGCTATCAGCCCCAGCATTTT
clone_size: .
j_call: TRBJ1-5
v_call: TRBV11-3
d_call: TRBD1

cdr3_aa: CSARVSPGLSGKMNTEAFF
cdr3_nt: TGCAGTGCTAGAGTGAGCCCGGGACTCTCCGGCAAGATGAACACTGAAGCTTTCTTT
clone_size: few
j_call: TRBJ1-1
v_call: TRBV20-1
d_call: .

cdr3_aa: CASSLVACGDTGELFF
cdr3_nt: TGTGCCAGCAGCCTAGTGGCTTGCGGGGACACCGGGGAGCTGTTTTTT
clone_size: few
j_call: TRBJ2-2
v_call: TRBV11-3
d_call: .

cdr3_aa: CASRSHGTLNYGYTF
cdr3_nt: TGTGCCAGCAGGTCTCACGGGACACTTAACTATGGCTACACCTTC
clone_size: .
j_call: TRBJ1-2
v_call: TRBV28
d_call: .

cdr3_aa: CSARSGQGTYEQYF
cdr3_nt: TGCAGTGCTAGATCGGGACAGGGAACCTACGAACAGTACTTC
clone_size: .
j_call: TRBJ2-7
v_call: TRBV20-1
d_call: TRBD1

cdr3_aa: CTSSTGPNEKLFF
cdr3_nt: TGTACCAGCAGTACCGGACCTAATGAAAAACTGTTTTTT
clone_size: .
j_call: TRBJ1-4
v_call: TRBV5-6
d_call: .

cdr3_aa: CSARGLRSAGVSETQYF
cdr3_nt: TGCAGTGCTAGAGGTCTACGCAGTGCGGGAGTCTCAGAGACCCAGTACTTC
clone_size: many
j_call: TRBJ2-5
v_call: TRBV20-1
d_call: TRBD2

cdr3_aa: CASSTPGGTNEQFF
cdr3_nt: TGTGCCAGCAGTACCCCCGGGGGGACGAATGAGCAGTTCTTC
clone_size: many
j_call: TRBJ2-1
v_call: TRBV28
d_call: TRBD2

cdr3_aa: CARSYAAGCYSGANVLTF
cdr3_nt: TGTGCCAGGAGTTACGCGGCAGGGTGTTACTCTGGGGCCAACGTCCTGACTTTC
clone_size: .
j_call: TRBJ2-6
v_call: TRBV6-2/TRBV6-3
d_call: .

cdr3_aa: CSAAGVADTDTHYF
cdr3_nt: TGCAGTGCCGCGGGGGTAGCGGACACAGATACACATTATTTT
clone_size: .
j_call: TRBJ2-3
v_call: TRBV20-1
d_call: TRBD2

cdr3_aa: CASSYLGTSIADTQYF
cdr3_nt: TGTGCCAGCAGCTACCTCGGGACTTCGATAGCAGATACGCAGTATTTC
clone_size: .
j_call: TRBJ2-3
v_call: TRBV11-3
d_call: .

cdr3_aa: CASGLSVDTQYF
cdr3_nt: TGTGCCAGCGGCTTGTCAGTAGATACGCAGTATTTT
clone_size: .
j_call: TRBJ2-3
v_call: TRBV5-6
d_call: .

cdr3_aa: CASIGHGVSNYGYTF
cdr3_nt: TGTGCCAGCATAGGACATGGAGTATCTAACTATGGCTACACCTTC
clone_size: .
j_call: TRBJ1-2
v_call: TRBV6-5
d_call: .

cdr3_aa: CASSLSLAEETQYF
cdr3_nt: TGCGCCAGCAGCTTGAGCCTAGCGGAAGAGACCCAGTACTTC
clone_size: few
j_call: TRBJ2-5
v_call: TRBV5-1
d_call: TRBD2

cdr3_aa: CSATDRVAGNVQFF
cdr3_nt: TGCAGTGCTACTGACAGGGTCGCTGGCAATGTGCAGTTCTTC
clone_size: once
j_call: TRBJ2-1
v_call: TRBV20-1
d_call: TRBD1

cdr3_aa: CASSQGANIEALF
cdr3_nt: TGTGCCAGCAGTCAAGGGGCGAACATTGAAGCTTTATTT
clone_size: .
j_call: TRBJ1-1
v_call: TRBV11-3
d_call: .

cdr3_aa: CASSCRQGDQPQHF
cdr3_nt: TGTGCCAGCAGCTGCCGCCAGGGTGATCAGCCCCAGCATTTT
clone_size: .
j_call: TRBJ1-5
v_call: TRBV7-2
d_call: .

cdr3_aa: CSVETTRGTRDEQYF
cdr3_nt: TGCAGCGTTGAAACTACTCGCGGGACAAGAGACGAGCAGTACTTC
clone_size: .
j_call: TRBJ2-7
v_call: TRBV29-1
d_call: .

cdr3_aa: CVSSDPHDRKIYEQYF
cdr3_nt: TGTGTGAGCAGCGACCCCCACGACCGAAAGATCTACGAGCAGTACTTC
clone_size: .
j_call: TRBJ2-7
v_call: TRBV11-2
d_call: .

cdr3_aa: CASGLRPRDSNTDTQYF
cdr3_nt: TGTGCTAGTGGTTTGAGACCGAGGGACAGTAACACAGATACGCAGTATTTT
clone_size: .
j_call: TRBJ2-3
v_call: TRBV12-5
d_call: TRBD1

cdr3_aa: CVSIHGSTLSYNEQFF
cdr3_nt: TGTGTCAGCATCCATGGCAGCACCCTCTCCTACAATGAGCAGTTCTTC
clone_size: .
j_call: TRBJ2-1
v_call: TRBV6-6
d_call: .

cdr3_aa: CASSPGRQSEGRDTHYF
cdr3_nt: TGCGCCAGCAGCCCGGGTAGACAGTCCGAGGGTCGAGATACGCACTATTTT
clone_size: .
j_call: TRBJ2-3
v_call: TRBV4-1
d_call: .

cdr3_aa: CASSDGYTDTQYF
cdr3_nt: TGTGCCAGCAGTGACGGCTACACAGATACGCAGTATTTT
clone_size: many
j_call: TRBJ2-3
v_call: TRBV6-4
d_call: .

cdr3_aa: CTSSLLAGANTGKLFF
cdr3_nt: TGTACCAGCAGCTTACTAGCGGGAGCAAACACCGGGAAGCTGTTTTTT
clone_size: .
j_call: TRBJ2-2
v_call: TRBV7-3
d_call: TRBD2

cdr3_aa: CASRSGGSVTEAFF
cdr3_nt: TGTGCCAGCCGGTCGGGGGGTTCGGTAACTGAAGCTTTCTTT
clone_size: few
j_call: TRBJ1-1
v_call: TRBV6-5
d_call: .

cdr3_aa: CSGIGLNAEAFF
cdr3_nt: TGCAGCGGGATAGGTCTGAATGCTGAAGCTTTCTTT
clone_size: .
j_call: TRBJ1-1
v_call: TRBV29-1
d_call: .

cdr3_aa: CSAWPGTEGQPQHF
cdr3_nt: TGCAGTGCTTGGCCCGGGACAGAGGGTCAGCCCCAGCATTTT
clone_size: .
j_call: TRBJ1-5
v_call: TRBV20-1
d_call: TRBD1

cdr3_aa: CSAGAASSYEQYF
cdr3_nt: TGCAGTGCTGGAGCGGCGAGCTCCTACGAGCAGTACTTC
clone_size: many
j_call: TRBJ2-7
v_call: TRBV20-1
d_call: .

cdr3_aa: CASGVSSYNSPLHF
cdr3_nt: TGTGCCAGCGGCGTCAGCTCCTATAATTCACCCCTCCACTTT
clone_size: many
j_call: TRBJ1-6
v_call: TRBV6-1
d_call: .

cdr3_aa: CASITTNGVQPQHF
cdr3_nt: TGTGCCAGCATTACTACGAACGGCGTTCAGCCCCAGCATTTT
clone_size: once
j_call: TRBJ1-5
v_call: TRBV6-1
d_call: .

cdr3_aa: CASSGQGDDEQLF
cdr3_nt: TGTGCCAGCAGCGGACAGGGGGACGATGAGCAGTTATTC
clone_size: .
j_call: TRBJ2-1
v_call: TRBV9
d_call: TRBD1

cdr3_aa: CASSFPLGQHDAFF
cdr3_nt: TGTGCCAGCAGTTTCCCCCTGGGACAACATGACGCCTTCTTT
clone_size: .
j_call: TRBJ1-1
v_call: TRBV11-2
d_call: .

cdr3_aa: CASSQGQRQSDTQYF
cdr3_nt: TGCGCCAGCAGTCAGGGACAGAGGCAGTCAGATACGCAGTATTTT
clone_size: .
j_call: TRBJ2-3
v_call: TRBV4-3
d_call: TRBD1

cdr3_aa: CVTRGVTDTQYF
cdr3_nt: TGTGTCACCAGGGGGGTCACAGATACGCAGTATTTT
clone_size: once
j_call: TRBJ2-3
v_call: TRBV24-1
d_call: .

cdr3_aa: CSARAQGAKVTPLHF
cdr3_nt: TGCAGTGCTAGAGCCCAGGGGGCAAAAGTGACACCCCTCCACTTT
clone_size: .
j_call: TRBJ1-6
v_call: TRBV20-1
d_call: TRBD1

cdr3_aa: CANSEGIDFGTGAPYEQYF
cdr3_nt: TGTGCCAACAGTGAAGGCATAGACTTTGGAACGGGAGCCCCCTACGAGCAGTACTTC
clone_size: .
j_call: TRBJ2-7
v_call: TRBV6-1
d_call: .

cdr3_aa: CASTGTGHKEQFF
cdr3_nt: TGCGCTAGCACCGGGACAGGGCACAAAGAGCAGTTCTTC
clone_size: .
j_call: TRBJ2-1
v_call: TRBV5-1
d_call: TRBD1

cdr3_aa: CASSPGRKPGETHYF
cdr3_nt: TGCGCCAGCAGCCCAGGCAGAAAACCTGGGGAGACCCATTACTTC
clone_size: .
j_call: TRBJ2-5
v_call: TRBV4-3
d_call: .

cdr3_aa: CAGSSTGVNLLNTEAFF
cdr3_nt: TGTGCCGGCAGTTCCACAGGGGTGAACCTCTTGAACACTGAAGCTTTCTTT
clone_size: .
j_call: TRBJ1-1
v_call: TRBV12-3/TRBV12-4
d_call: TRBD1

cdr3_aa: CSARQGDGRSIQPQHF
cdr3_nt: TGCAGTGCAAGACAGGGAGATGGAAGGTCTATTCAGCCCCAGCATTTT
clone_size: .
j_call: TRBJ1-5
v_call: TRBV20-1
d_call: TRBD1

cdr3_aa: CSGVEGTEQFF
cdr3_nt: TGCAGCGGGGTAGAAGGGACCGAGCAGTTCTTC
clone_size: many
j_call: TRBJ2-1
v_call: TRBV29-1
d_call: .

cdr3_aa: CASSQAQGTAGVYNEQLF
cdr3_nt: TGCGCCAGCAGCCAAGCCCAAGGGACAGCGGGAGTGTACAATGAGCAGCTCTTC
clone_size: .
j_call: TRBJ2-1
v_call: TRBV4-3
d_call: .

cdr3_aa: CASSATGMNTEAFF
cdr3_nt: TGTGCCAGCAGCGCCACAGGGATGAACACTGAAGCTTTCTTT
clone_size: many
j_call: TRBJ1-1
v_call: TRBV6-1
d_call: .

cdr3_aa: CGARELLSPEKLFF
cdr3_nt: TGCGGTGCTAGAGAGCTCCTATCGCCCGAAAAACTATTTTTT
clone_size: .
j_call: TRBJ1-4
v_call: TRBV20-1
d_call: .

cdr3_aa: CSARNSQGAGGNTIYF
cdr3_nt: TGCAGTGCCCGGAATTCACAGGGGGCTGGTGGAAACACCATATATTTT
clone_size: .
j_call: TRBJ1-3
v_call: TRBV20-1
d_call: TRBD1

cdr3_aa: CASSWDRDGNTIYF
cdr3_nt: TGTGCCAGCAGTTGGGACAGGGACGGAAACACCATATATTTT
clone_size: many
j_call: TRBJ1-3
v_call: TRBV6-5
d_call: TRBD1

cdr3_aa: CASSLDRANQPQHF
cdr3_nt: TGTGCCAGCAGTCTGGACAGGGCCAATCAGCCCCAGCATTTT
clone_size: .
j_call: TRBJ1-5
v_call: TRBV7-9
d_call: TRBD1

cdr3_aa: CASSAGTVTQYF
cdr3_nt: TGTGCCAGCAGCGCAGGAACAGTAACGCAGTATTTT
clone_size: .
j_call: TRBJ2-3
v_call: TRBV6-5
d_call: .

cdr3_aa: CASSQDMNTEASF
cdr3_nt: TGTGCCAGCAGCCAAGATATGAACACTGAAGCTTCCTTT
clone_size: .
j_call: TRBJ1-1
v_call: TRBV14
d_call: .

cdr3_aa: CSARDEESQPQYF
cdr3_nt: TGCAGTGCTAGAGATGAGGAGAGCCAGCCCCAGTATTTT
clone_size: .
j_call: TRBJ2-3
v_call: TRBV20-1
d_call: .

cdr3_aa: CSARVRTSGGASYNEQFF
cdr3_nt: TGCAGTGCTAGAGTCAGGACTAGCGGGGGGGCGTCCTACAATGAGCAGTTCTTC
clone_size: many
j_call: TRBJ2-1
v_call: TRBV20-1
d_call: TRBD2

cdr3_aa: CASSQDIAGGQLETQYF
cdr3_nt: TGCGCCAGCAGCCAAGATATCGCGGGAGGGCAGCTGGAGACCCAGTACTTC
clone_size: .
j_call: TRBJ2-5
v_call: TRBV4-3
d_call: TRBD2

cdr3_aa: CSVRDMKGTSKRETQYF
cdr3_nt: TGCAGTGTTAGAGATATGAAGGGGACTAGCAAGAGAGAGACTCAGTACTTC
clone_size: once
j_call: TRBJ2-5
v_call: TRBV20-1
d_call: TRBD2

cdr3_aa: CASSSRLAGALTPDMQYF
cdr3_nt: TGTGCCAGCAGCTCCAGACTAGCGGGGGCCCTCACCCCAGATATGCAGTATTTT
clone_size: .
j_call: TRBJ2-3
v_call: TRBV13
d_call: TRBD2

cdr3_aa: CAWSVGLGGYEQYF
cdr3_nt: TGTGCCTGGAGTGTAGGTCTAGGAGGATACGAGCAGTACTTC
clone_size: few
j_call: TRBJ2-7
v_call: TRBV30
d_call: .